The entry that follows covers one T cell receptor beta chain sequence. The antigen remains undetermined. CDR3 size: 15 residues. Germline CDR1 and CDR2: SEHNR and FQNEAQ (reference sequence). These data belong to a study of T cells expressing NK-cell markers. At the level of the study: Sorted CD3+CD56-NKG2C+, CD3+CD56+NKG2C- and CD3+CD56+NKG2C+ T cells were the source of the TCR beta repertoires. Study conclusions and caveats: Of the CD8+ T cells in more than five donors, about 1.0-7.0% belonged to dominant NKG2C+ clonotypes.

TCRdb reprocessed the 5' RACE reads and reports one entry per CDR3 protein, with no DNA. The repertoire table contains around 100,000 distinct CDR3 sequences. The sequence was obtained from a woman aged 18 to 75 in good health. The sample comprised blood T cells: a sorted CD56 or NKG2C T cell subset, CD4+ or CD8+ T cells, or bulk PBMC T cells (not recorded which). The rearrangement uses TRBV7-9 and TRBJ2-1; TCRdb picks TRBD1, but there is no DNA to check that call. CDR3 sequence reads: CASSLGTRQYNEQFF.